The subject of this entry is one T cell receptor beta chain. This record comes from a study of blood T cell repertoires in COVID-19. The V end was cut by 1 base, the J end by 2 bases, with 18 bases between. Germline CDR1 reads SGHTA; CDR2 reads FQGNSA. This CDR3 region has 17 residues. Authors' analysis steps: Amplifying reference gene primers gave estimates of nucleated cell counts. Profiled with immunoSEQ multiplex PCR; TCRdb holds only in-frame clones, not every one. Clone size and the V and J calls come from that table; the DNA yielded D and trimming. The table has 400,000 to 500,000 clones, over 75% seen once. Two negative PCRs, clearance, or symptom resolution had been documented for recovered Cohort 3 donors.

V usage is TRBV7-2 and J usage is TRBJ2-7; D is ambiguous. Sequenced sample: PBMCs or T cells enriched from blood (not recorded which). This receptor was obtained from a woman between 40 and 55 years old who had recovered from COVID-19. This chain's CDR3 is CASSLGRRGAPPYEQYF. In DNA form, the CDR3 reads TGTGCCAGCAGCTTAGGGCGTCGCGGAGCTCCACCCTACGAGCAGTACTTC.